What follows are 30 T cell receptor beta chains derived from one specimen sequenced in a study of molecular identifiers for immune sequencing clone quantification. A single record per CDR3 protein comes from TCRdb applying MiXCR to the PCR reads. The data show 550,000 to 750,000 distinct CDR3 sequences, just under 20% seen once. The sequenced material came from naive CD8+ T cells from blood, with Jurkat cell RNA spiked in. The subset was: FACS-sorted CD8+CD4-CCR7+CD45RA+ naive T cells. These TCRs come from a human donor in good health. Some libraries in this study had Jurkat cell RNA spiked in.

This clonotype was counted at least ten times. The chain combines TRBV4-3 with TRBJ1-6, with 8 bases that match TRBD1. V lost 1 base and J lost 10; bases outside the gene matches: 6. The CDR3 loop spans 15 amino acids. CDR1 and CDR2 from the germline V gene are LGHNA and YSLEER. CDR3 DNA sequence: TGCGCCAGCAGCCAAGGTGAAACAGGGGGGTCACCCCTCCACTTT. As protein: CASSQGETGGSPLHF.

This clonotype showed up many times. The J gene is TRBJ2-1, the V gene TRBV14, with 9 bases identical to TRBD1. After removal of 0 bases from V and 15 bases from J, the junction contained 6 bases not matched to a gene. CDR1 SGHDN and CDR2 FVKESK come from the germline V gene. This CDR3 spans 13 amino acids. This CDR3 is CASSQDPRQGGFF. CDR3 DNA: TGTGCCAGCAGCCAAGATCCGAGACAGGGGGGGTTCTTC.

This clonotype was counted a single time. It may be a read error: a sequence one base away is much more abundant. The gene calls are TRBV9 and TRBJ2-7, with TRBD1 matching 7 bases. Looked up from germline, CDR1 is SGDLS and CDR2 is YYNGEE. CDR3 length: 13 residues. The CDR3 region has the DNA TGTGCCAGCAGCGGGGACAGACCCTACAAGCAGTACTTC. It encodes CASSGDRPYKQYF.

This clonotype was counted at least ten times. CDR3 amino acids: CASSQESRGTGDYEQYF. As DNA, the CDR3 is TGCGCCAGCAGCCAAGAAAGTCGGGGGACAGGGGACTACGAGCAGTACTTC. The V and J genes are TRBV4-3 and TRBJ2-7; the match to TRBD1 covers 10 bases. Per the germline V gene, CDR1 is LGHNA and CDR2 is YSLEER. V shed 0 bases and J 3 bases; nucleotides not matched to a gene: 8. The length of the CDR3 is 17 residues.

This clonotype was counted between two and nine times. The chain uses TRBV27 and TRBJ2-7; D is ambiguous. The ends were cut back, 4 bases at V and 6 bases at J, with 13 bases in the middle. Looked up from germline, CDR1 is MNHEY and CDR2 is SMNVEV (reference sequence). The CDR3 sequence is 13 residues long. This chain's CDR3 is CASSSGPALEQYF. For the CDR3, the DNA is TGTGCCAGCAGTTCAGGCCCGGCGCTCGAGCAGTACTTC.

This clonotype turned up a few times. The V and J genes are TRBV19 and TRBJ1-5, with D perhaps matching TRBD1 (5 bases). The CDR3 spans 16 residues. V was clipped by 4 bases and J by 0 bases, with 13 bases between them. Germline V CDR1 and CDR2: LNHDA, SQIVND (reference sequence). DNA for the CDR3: TGTGCCAGTAGTACTAGACAGACTGTTAGCAATCAGCCCCAGCATTTT. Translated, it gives CASSTRQTVSNQPQHF.

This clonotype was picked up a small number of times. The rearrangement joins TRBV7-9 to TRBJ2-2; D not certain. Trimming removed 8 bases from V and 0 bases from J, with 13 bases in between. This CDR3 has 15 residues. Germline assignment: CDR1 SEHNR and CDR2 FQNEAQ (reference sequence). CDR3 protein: CASLGFGTNTGELFF. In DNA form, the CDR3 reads TGTGCCAGCTTGGGGTTCGGAACGAACACCGGGGAGCTGTTTTTT.

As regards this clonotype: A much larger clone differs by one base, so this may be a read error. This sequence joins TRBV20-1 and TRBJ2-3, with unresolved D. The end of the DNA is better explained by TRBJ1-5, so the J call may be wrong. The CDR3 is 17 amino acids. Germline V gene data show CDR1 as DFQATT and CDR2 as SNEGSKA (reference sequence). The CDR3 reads CSARPPTSGVLTDTQHF. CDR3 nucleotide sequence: TGCAGTGCTAGACCTCCGACTAGCGGGGTACTCACAGATACGCAGCATTTT.

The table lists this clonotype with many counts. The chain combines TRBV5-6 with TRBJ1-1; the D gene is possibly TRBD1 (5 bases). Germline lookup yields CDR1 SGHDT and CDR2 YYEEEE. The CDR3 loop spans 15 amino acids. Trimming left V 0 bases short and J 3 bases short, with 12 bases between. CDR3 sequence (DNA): TGTGCCAGCAGCTTGGTTCGCAGGGCCCACACTGAAGCTTTCTTT. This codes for CASSLVRRAHTEAFF.

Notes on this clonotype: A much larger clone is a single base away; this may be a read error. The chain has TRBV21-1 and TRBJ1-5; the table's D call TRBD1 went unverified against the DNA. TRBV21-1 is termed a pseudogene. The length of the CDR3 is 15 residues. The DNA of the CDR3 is TGTGCCAGCAGGGCCAGACAGAGTAGCAATCAGCCCCAGCATTTT. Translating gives CASRARQSSNQPQHF.

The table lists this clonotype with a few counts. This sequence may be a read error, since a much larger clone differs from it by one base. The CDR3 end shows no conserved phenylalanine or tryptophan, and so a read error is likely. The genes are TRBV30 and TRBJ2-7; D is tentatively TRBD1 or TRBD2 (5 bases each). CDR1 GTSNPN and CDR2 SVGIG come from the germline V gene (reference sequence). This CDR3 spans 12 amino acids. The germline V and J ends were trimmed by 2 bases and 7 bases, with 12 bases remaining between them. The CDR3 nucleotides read TGTGCCTGGAGTACCCTGTGGGGGGAGCAGTACTCC. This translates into CAWSTLWGEQYS.

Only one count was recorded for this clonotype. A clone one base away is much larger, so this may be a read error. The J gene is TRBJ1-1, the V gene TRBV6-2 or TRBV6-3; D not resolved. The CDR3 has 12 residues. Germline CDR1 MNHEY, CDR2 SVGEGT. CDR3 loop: CASSYTSTGAFF. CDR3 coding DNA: TGTGCCAGCAGTTATACCTCCACTGGAGCTTTCTTT.

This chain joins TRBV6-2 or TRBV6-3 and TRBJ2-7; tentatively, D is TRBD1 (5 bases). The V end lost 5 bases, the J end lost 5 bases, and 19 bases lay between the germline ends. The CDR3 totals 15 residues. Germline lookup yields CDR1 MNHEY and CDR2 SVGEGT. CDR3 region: CASSTLAGMVDEQYF. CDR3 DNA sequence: TGTGCCAGCAGTACCTTGGCAGGGATGGTCGACGAGCAGTACTTC.

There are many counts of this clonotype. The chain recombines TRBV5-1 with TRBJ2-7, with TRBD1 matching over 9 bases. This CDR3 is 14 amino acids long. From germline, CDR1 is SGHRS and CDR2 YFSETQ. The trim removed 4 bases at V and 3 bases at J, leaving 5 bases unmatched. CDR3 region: CASSDAGQGYEQYF. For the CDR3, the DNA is TGCGCCAGCAGCGACGCGGGACAGGGCTACGAGCAGTACTTC.

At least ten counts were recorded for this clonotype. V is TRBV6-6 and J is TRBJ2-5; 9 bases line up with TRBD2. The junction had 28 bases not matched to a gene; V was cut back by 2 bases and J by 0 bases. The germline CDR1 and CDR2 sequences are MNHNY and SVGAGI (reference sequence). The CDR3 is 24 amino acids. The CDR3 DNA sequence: TGTGCCAGCAGTTACACCCACCTTGGGCGGGAGGGCAGAAAATCTACTCTTTACCAAGAGACCCAGTACTTC. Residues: CASSYTHLGREGRKSTLYQETQYF.

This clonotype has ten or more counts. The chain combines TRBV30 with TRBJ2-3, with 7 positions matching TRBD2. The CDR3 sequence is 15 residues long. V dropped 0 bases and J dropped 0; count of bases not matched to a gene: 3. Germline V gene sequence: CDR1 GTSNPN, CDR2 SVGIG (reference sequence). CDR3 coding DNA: TGTGCCTGGAGTGTAGTGGGGGGGAGCACAGATACGCAGTATTTT. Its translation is CAWSVVGGSTDTQYF.

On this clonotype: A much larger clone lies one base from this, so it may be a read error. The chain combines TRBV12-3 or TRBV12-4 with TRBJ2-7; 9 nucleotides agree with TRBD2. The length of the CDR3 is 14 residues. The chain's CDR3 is CASSGLAIPYERYF. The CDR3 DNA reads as TGTGCCAGCAGTGGACTAGCGATACCCTACGAGCGGTACTTC.

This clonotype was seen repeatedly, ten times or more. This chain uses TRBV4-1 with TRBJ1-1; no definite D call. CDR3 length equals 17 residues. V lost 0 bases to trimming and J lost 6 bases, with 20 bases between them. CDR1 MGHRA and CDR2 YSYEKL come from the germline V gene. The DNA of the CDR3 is TGCGCCAGCAGCCAAGATAGATTAGGCAATCCAGTGGCTGAAGCTTTCTTT. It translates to CASSQDRLGNPVAEAFF.

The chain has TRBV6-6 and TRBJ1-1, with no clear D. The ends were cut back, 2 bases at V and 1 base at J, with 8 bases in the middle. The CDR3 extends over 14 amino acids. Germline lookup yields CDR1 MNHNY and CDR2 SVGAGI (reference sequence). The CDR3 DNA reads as TGTGCCAGCAGTTACAGGAATCAGAACACTGAAGCTTTCTTT. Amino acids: CASSYRNQNTEAFF.

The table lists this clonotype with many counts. CDR3 in amino acids: CASRGGAVDTQYF. The CDR3 region has the DNA TGTGCCAGCAGGGGGGGGGCCGTAGATACGCAGTATTTT. This chain uses TRBV2 with TRBJ2-3; a weak D match, TRBD2 (7 bases). Trimming removed 6 bases at V and 5 bases at J, with 12 bases between. The CDR3 consists of 13 residues. Germline V gene sequence: CDR1 SNHLY, CDR2 FYNNEI.

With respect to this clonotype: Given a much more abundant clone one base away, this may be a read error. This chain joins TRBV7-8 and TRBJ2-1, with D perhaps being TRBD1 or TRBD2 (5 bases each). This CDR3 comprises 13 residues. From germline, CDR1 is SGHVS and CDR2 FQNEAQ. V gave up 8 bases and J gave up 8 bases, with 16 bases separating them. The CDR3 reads CASGEMQGDEQFF. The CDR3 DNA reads TGTGCCAGCGGCGAGATGCAGGGAGATGAGCAGTTCTTC.

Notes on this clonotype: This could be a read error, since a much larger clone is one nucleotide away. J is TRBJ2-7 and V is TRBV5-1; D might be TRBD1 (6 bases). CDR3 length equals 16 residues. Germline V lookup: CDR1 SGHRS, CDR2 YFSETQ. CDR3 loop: CASSLEPGTSSYERYF. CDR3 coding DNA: TGCGCCAGCAGCTTGGAGCCCGGGACAAGCTCCTACGAGCGGTACTTC.

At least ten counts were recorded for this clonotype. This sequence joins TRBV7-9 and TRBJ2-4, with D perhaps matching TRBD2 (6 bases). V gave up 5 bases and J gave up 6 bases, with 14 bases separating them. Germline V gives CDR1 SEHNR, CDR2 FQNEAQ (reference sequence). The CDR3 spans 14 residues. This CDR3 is CASSPPIGGNIQYF. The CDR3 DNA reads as TGTGCCAGCAGCCCTCCCATCGGGGGAAACATTCAGTACTTC.

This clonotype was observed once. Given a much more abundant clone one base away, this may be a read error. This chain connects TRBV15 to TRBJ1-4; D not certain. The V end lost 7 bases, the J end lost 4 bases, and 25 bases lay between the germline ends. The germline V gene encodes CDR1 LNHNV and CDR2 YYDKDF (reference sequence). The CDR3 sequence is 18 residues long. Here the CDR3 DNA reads TGTGCCACCAAGCCGACCGGGTCGAAAGTAAGGGATAATGAAAAACTGTTTTTT. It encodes CATKPTGSKVRDNEKLFF.

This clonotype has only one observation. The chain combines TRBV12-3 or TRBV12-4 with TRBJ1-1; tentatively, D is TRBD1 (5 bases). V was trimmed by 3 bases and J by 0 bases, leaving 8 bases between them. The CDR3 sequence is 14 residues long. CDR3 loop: CASSLGLLNTEAFF. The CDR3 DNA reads TGTGCCAGCAGTTTGGGACTGCTGAACACTGAAGCTTTCTTT.

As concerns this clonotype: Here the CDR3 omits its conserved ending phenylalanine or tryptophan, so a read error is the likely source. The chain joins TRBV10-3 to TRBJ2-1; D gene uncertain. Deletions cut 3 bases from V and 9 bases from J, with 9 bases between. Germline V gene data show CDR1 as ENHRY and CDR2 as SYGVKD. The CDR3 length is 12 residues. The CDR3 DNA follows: TGTGCCATCAGTGACATCAGCATTGAGCAGTTCTCC. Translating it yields CAISDISIEQFS.

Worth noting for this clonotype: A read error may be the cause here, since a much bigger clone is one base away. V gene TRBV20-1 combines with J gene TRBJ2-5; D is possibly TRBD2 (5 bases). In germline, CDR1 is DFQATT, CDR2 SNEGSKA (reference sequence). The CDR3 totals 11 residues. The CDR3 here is CSAVGGETLYF. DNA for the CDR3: TGCAGTGCTGTCGGAGGAGAGACCCTGTACTTC.

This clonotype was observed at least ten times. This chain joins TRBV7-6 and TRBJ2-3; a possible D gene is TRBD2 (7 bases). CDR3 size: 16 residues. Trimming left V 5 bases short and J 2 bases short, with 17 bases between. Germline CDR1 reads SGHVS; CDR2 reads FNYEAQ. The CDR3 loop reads CASSPSPRGLTDTQYF. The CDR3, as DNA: TGTGCCAGCAGCCCAAGTCCGCGGGGGCTCACAGATACGCAGTATTTT. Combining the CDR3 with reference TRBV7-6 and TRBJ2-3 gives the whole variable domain GAGVSQSPRYKVTKRGQDVALRCDPISGHVSLYWYRQALGQGPEFLTYFNYEAQQDKSGLPNDRFSAERPEGSISTLTIQRTEQRDSAMYRCASSPSPRGLTDTQYFGPGTRLTVL.

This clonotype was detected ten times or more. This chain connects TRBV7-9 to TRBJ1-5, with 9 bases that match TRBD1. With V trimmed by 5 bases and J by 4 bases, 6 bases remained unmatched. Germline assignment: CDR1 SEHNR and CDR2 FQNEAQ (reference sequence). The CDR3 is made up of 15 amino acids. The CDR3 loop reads CASSSGTGFNQPQHF. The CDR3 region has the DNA TGTGCCAGCAGCAGCGGGACAGGGTTTAATCAGCCCCAGCATTTT.

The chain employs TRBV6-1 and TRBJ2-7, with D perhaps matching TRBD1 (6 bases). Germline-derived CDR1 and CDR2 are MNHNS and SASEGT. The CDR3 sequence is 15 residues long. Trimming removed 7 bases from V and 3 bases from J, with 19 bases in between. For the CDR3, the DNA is TGTGCCAGCACCGGAATACAGGGAGTAGACTACGAGCAGTACTTC. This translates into CASTGIQGVDYEQYF.